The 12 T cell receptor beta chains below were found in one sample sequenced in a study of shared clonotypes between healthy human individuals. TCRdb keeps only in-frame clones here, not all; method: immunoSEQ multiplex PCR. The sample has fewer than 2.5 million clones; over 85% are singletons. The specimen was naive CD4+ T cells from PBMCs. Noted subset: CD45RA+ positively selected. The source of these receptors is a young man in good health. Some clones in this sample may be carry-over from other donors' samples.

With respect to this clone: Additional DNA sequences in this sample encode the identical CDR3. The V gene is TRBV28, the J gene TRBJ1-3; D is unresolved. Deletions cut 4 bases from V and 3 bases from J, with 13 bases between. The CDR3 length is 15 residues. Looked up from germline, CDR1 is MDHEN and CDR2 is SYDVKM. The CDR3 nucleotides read TGTGCCAGCAGTTCCGGAACTCTGGGTGGAAACACCATATATTTT. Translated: CASSSGTLGGNTIYF.

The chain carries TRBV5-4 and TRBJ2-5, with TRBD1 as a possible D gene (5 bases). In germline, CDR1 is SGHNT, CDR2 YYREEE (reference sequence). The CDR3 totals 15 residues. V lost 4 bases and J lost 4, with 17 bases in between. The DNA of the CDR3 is TGTGCCAGCAGCCCGGGTGGGCAGGGTTTAGAGACCCAGTACTTC. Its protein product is CASSPGGQGLETQYF. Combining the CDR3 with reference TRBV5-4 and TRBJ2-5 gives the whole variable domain ETGVTQSPTHLIKTRGQQVTLRCSSQSGHNTVSWYQQALGQGPQFIFQYYREEENGRGNFPPRFSGLQFPNYSSELNVNALELDDSALYLCASSPGGQGLETQYFGPGTRLLVL.

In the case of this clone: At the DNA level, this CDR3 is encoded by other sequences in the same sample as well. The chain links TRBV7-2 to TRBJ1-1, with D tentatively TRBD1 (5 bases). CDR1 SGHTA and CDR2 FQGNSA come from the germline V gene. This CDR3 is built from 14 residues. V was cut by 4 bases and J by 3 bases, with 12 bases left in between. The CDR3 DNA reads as TGTGCCAGCAGCTCCTCAGGGCGAGACACTGAAGCTTTCTTT. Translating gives CASSSSGRDTEAFF.

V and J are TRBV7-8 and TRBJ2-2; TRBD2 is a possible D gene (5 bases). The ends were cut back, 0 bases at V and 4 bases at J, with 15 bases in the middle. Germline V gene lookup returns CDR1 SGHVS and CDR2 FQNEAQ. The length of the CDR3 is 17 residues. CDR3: CASSLAPGTGFTGELFF. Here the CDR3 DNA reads TGTGCCAGCAGCTTAGCCCCTGGAACGGGGTTCACCGGGGAGCTGTTTTTT.

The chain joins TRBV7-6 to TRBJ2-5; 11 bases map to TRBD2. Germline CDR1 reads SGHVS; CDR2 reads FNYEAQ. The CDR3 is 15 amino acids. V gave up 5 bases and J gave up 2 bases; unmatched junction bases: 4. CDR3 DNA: TGTGCCAGCAGCCGAGGGACTAGCGGACAAGAGACCCAGTACTTC. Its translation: CASSRGTSGQETQYF. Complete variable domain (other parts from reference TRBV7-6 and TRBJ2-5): GAGVSQSPRYKVTKRGQDVALRCDPISGHVSLYWYRQALGQGPEFLTYFNYEAQQDKSGLPNDRFSAERPEGSISTLTIQRTEQRDSAMYRCASSRGTSGQETQYFGPGTRLLVL.

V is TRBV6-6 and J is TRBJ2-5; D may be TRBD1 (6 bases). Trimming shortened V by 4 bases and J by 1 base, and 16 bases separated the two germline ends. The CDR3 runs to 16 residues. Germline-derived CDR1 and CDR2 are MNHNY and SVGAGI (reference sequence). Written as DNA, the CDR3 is TGTGCCAGCAGTTCGAGGACAGCCCGATTCCAAGAGACCCAGTACTTC. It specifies CASSSRTARFQETQYF.

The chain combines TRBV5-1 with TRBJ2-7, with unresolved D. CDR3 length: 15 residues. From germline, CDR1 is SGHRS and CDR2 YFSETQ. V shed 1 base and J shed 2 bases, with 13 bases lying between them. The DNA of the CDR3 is TGCGCCAGCAGCTTGTACCGTTCTACCCCCTACGAGCAGTACTTC. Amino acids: CASSLYRSTPYEQYF. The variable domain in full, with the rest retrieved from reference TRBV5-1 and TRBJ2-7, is KAGVTQTPRYLIKTRGQQVTLSCSPISGHRSVSWYQQTPGQGLQFLFEYFSETQRNKGNFPGRFSGRQFSNSRSEMNVSTLELGDSALYLCASSLYRSTPYEQYFGPGTRLTVT.

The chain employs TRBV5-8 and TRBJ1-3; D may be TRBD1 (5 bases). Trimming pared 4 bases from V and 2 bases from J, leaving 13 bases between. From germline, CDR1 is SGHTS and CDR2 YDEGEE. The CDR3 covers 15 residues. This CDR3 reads CASSQGPGTGNTIYF. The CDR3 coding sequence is TGTGCCAGCAGCCAGGGCCCGGGGACTGGAAACACCATATATTTT.

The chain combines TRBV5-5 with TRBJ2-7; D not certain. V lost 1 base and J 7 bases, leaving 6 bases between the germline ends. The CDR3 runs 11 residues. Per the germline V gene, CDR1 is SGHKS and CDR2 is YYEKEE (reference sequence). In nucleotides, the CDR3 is TGTGCCAGCAGCTTGATCGGTGAGCAGTACTTC. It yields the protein CASSLIGEQYF.

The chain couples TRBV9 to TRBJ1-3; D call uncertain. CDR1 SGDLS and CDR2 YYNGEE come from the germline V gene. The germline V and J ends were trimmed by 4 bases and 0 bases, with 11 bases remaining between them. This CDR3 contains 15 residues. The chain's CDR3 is CASSFDPGSGNTIYF. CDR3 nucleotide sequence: TGTGCCAGCAGCTTCGACCCGGGCTCTGGAAACACCATATATTTT.

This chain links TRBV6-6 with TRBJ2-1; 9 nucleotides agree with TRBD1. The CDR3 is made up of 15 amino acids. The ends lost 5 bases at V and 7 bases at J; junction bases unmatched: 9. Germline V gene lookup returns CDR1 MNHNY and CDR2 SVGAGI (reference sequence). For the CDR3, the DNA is TGTGCCAGCAGTACTCGGGACAGGGCTATGAATGAGCAGTTCTTC. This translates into CASSTRDRAMNEQFF.

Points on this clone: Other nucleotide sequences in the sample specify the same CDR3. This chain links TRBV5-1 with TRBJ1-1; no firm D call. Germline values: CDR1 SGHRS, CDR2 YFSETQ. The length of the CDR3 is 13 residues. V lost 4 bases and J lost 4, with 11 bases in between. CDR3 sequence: CASSAGLGTEAFF. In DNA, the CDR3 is TGCGCCAGCAGCGCTGGGCTGGGCACTGAAGCTTTCTTT.